The 18 T cell receptor beta chains reported below all come from one sample, sequenced in a study of T cell responses to AZD1222 COVID-19 vaccine listed by TCRdb under 2021. Libraries came from the immunoSEQ multiplex PCR assay. TCRdb carries this immuneACCESS record with in-frame sequences only. Its versions omit some clonotypes, under half of them owing to an unresolved V gene in the studies checked, with the rest unexplained. The sample table records around 97,000 clones; about 87% of these occur just once. The ten largest clones take up 20% to 25% of the sample. The time point label here, explained by the study, means: baseline before first vaccination. The source material was peripheral blood, sampled on day 0 of AZD1222 vaccination. The receptors stem from an adult in good health.

The V gene is TRBV7-9, the J gene TRBJ1-1, with D hard to call. V was pared by 3 bases and J by 4 bases, with 6 bases between. The CDR3 covers 12 residues. CDR1 and CDR2 from the germline V gene are SEHNR and FQNEAQ (reference sequence). Here the CDR3 reads CASSFWGTEAFF. The CDR3 DNA reads as TGTGCCAGCAGCTTCTGGGGCACTGAAGCTTTCTTT.

V gene TRBV10-1 combines with J gene TRBJ1-2; no firm D call. The CDR3 has 13 amino acids. CDR1 WNHNN and CDR2 SYGVQD come from the germline V gene (reference sequence). Deletions cut 3 bases from V and 8 bases from J, with 13 bases between. Here the CDR3 reads CASSDSDLRGYTF. CDR3 DNA sequence: TGCGCCAGCAGTGATTCAGACCTCCGGGGCTACACCTTC.

V and J are TRBV28 and TRBJ1-1, with unresolved D. The CDR3 totals 14 residues. Trimming stripped 2 bases from V and 4 bases from J, with 11 bases between. CDR1 is MDHEN, CDR2 SYDVKM, per germline. CDR3: CASSLIGKTTEAFF. The CDR3 region has the DNA TGTGCCAGCAGTTTAATAGGGAAGACCACTGAAGCTTTCTTT.

The chain combines TRBV7-2 with TRBJ2-7; D is perhaps TRBD2 (5 bases). V was cut by 5 bases and J by 3 bases, with 14 bases left in between. This CDR3 contains 14 residues. From germline, CDR1 is SGHTA and CDR2 FQGNSA. The CDR3 here is CASSPSTANYEQYF. CDR3 DNA: TGTGCCAGCAGCCCTAGCACGGCCAACTACGAGCAGTACTTC.

On this clone: An end of the junction differs from the germline gene, which may be a read error. The chain links TRBV11-2 to TRBJ2-1, with unresolved D. Germline assignment: CDR1 SGHAT and CDR2 FQNNGV. This CDR3 region has 15 residues. The CDR3 DNA reads TGTGCCAGCAGATTAGCCCTCGCCTCCTACAATGAGCAGTTCTTC. Translation gives CASRLALASYNEQFF. Based on the CDR3 plus reference TRBV11-2 and TRBJ2-1, the full variable domain is EAGVAQSPRYKIIEKRQSVAFWCNPISGHATLYWYQQILGQGPKLLIQFQNNGVVDDSQLPKDRFSAERLKGVDSTLKIQPAKLEDSAVYLCASRLALASYNEQFFGPGTRLTVL.

The J gene is TRBJ2-5, the V gene TRBV19, with 8 bases matching TRBD2. The CDR3 is 15 amino acids. Germline trimming cut 5 bases from V and 4 bases from J; bases unmatched to any gene: 9. In germline, CDR1 is LNHDA, CDR2 SQIVND (reference sequence). This chain's CDR3 is CASSDGSGGRETQYF. The CDR3 nucleotides read TGTGCCAGTAGTGATGGGTCGGGAGGGAGAGAGACCCAGTACTTC.

The V call is TRBV2, the J call TRBJ2-2; D is ambiguous. Between the trimmed V and J ends, which lost 6 bases and 2 bases, there was a span of 10 bases. The V gene's germline CDR1 is SNHLY and CDR2 FYNNEI. The CDR3 covers 14 residues. Here the CDR3 reads CASRGSVNTGELFF. The CDR3 DNA is TGTGCCAGCAGGGGTTCGGTAAACACCGGGGAGCTGTTTTTT. Filled out from reference TRBV2 and TRBJ2-2, the complete variable domain reads EPEVTQTPSHQVTQMGQEVILRCVPISNHLYFYWYRQILGQKVEFLVSFYNNEISEKSEIFDDQFSVERPDGSNFTLKIRSTKLEDSAMYFCASRGSVNTGELFFGEGSRLTVL.

The gene calls are TRBV5-8 and TRBJ1-5, with TRBD1 identical over 10 bases. The CDR3 length is 16 residues. Germline V gene lookup returns CDR1 SGHTS and CDR2 YDEGEE. The junction had 0 bases not matched to a gene; V was cut back by 0 bases and J by 0 bases. The CDR3 sequence is CASSLGQGASNQPQHF. The CDR3 DNA is TGTGCCAGCAGCTTGGGACAGGGGGCTAGCAATCAGCCCCAGCATTTT.

This chain joins TRBV12-3 or TRBV12-4 and TRBJ1-1; D uncertain. This CDR3 has 13 amino acids. The germline V and J ends were trimmed by 6 bases and 0 bases, with 8 bases remaining between them. CDR3 amino acids: CASSYKMNTEAFF. CDR3 bases: TGTGCCAGCAGCTACAAGATGAACACTGAAGCTTTCTTT.

V usage is TRBV7-2 and J usage is TRBJ1-2; 9 bases are a match to TRBD1. Looked up from germline, CDR1 is SGHTA and CDR2 is FQGNSA. Trimming cost V 4 bases and J 3 bases; bases outside gene matches: 6. This CDR3 contains 15 residues. CDR3 sequence reads: CASSSQGALYYGYTF. As DNA, the CDR3 is TGTGCCAGCAGCTCACAGGGGGCGCTCTACTATGGCTACACCTTC.

This chain uses TRBV11-2 with TRBJ2-5; the D gene is possibly TRBD2 (6 bases). The V gene lost 5 bases and the J gene lost 7 bases, with 17 bases spanning the gap. Germline CDR1 is SGHAT and CDR2 is FQNNGV. The CDR3 extends over 14 amino acids. The CDR3 reads CASSDGTARATQYF. The CDR3 DNA follows: TGTGCCAGCAGCGATGGGACTGCCAGGGCGACCCAGTACTTC.

In DNA form, the CDR3 reads TGTGCCAGCAGTTTATTTACTTTAAGGAACACTGAAGCTTTCTTT. Translation gives CASSLFTLRNTEAFF. This chain joins TRBV28 and TRBJ1-1; D call uncertain. V lost 1 base and J lost 1, with 10 bases in between. From germline, CDR1 is MDHEN and CDR2 SYDVKM. The CDR3 runs 15 residues.

The rearrangement uses TRBV28 and TRBJ2-7, with no clear D. The CDR3 length is 16 residues. V was trimmed by 5 bases and J by 0 bases, leaving 17 bases between them. Germline V gene lookup returns CDR1 MDHEN and CDR2 SYDVKM. The CDR3 DNA is TGTGCCAGCAGTCCCTCGGGCGGACCCTTCTCCTACGAGCAGTACTTC. Amino acid sequence: CASSPSGGPFSYEQYF. The full variable domain, completed using reference TRBV28 and TRBJ2-7, is DVKVTQSSRYLVKRTGEKVFLECVQDMDHENMFWYRQDPGLGLRLIYFSYDVKMKEKGDIPEGYSVSREKKERFSLILESASTNQTSMYLCASSPSGGPFSYEQYFGPGTRLTVT.

The V call is TRBV12-3 or TRBV12-4, the J call TRBJ1-1; D is perhaps TRBD1 (6 bases). The CDR3 consists of 12 residues. V lost 3 bases to trimming and J lost 8 bases, with 10 bases between them. The CDR3 DNA sequence: TGTGCCAGCAGTTTTGAGCAGGGGGAAGCTTTCTTT. It yields the protein CASSFEQGEAFF.

This sequence joins TRBV10-3 and TRBJ1-1, with D possibly matching TRBD1 (5 bases). From germline, CDR1 is ENHRY and CDR2 SYGVKD. This CDR3 contains 15 residues. Trimming took 6 bases from V and 1 from J, leaving 15 bases between them. CDR3 residues: CAIRGRDGANTEAFF. For the CDR3, the DNA is TGTGCCATCAGGGGGCGGGATGGGGCGAACACTGAAGCTTTCTTT.

Comment on this clone: Other DNA sequences in the sample encode the same CDR3. The chain links TRBV9 to TRBJ2-2; no reliable D call. This CDR3 region has 13 residues. V was trimmed by 0 bases and J by 4 bases, leaving 4 bases between them. The germline V gene has CDR1 SGDLS and CDR2 YYNGEE. CDR3 region: CASSVGPTGELFF. CDR3 sequence (DNA): TGTGCCAGCAGCGTAGGACCCACCGGGGAGCTGTTTTTT.

The V and J genes are TRBV5-4 and TRBJ2-1; D unclear. The CDR3 has 12 amino acids. Per the germline V gene, CDR1 is SGHNT and CDR2 is YYREEE (reference sequence). Between the trimmed V and J ends, which lost 4 bases and 1 base, there was a span of 3 bases. The CDR3 region is CASSQSYNEQFF. The CDR3 DNA is TGTGCCAGCAGCCAGTCCTACAATGAGCAGTTCTTC.

The V gene is TRBV10-3, the J gene TRBJ1-5; D uncertain. The CDR3 covers 15 residues. Between the trimmed V and J ends, which lost 3 bases and 1 base, there was a span of 10 bases. Germline-derived CDR1 and CDR2 are ENHRY and SYGVKD. The CDR3 DNA reads TGTGCCATCAGTGATACCGGAGGGAGCAATCAGCCCCAGCATTTT. This codes for CAISDTGGSNQPQHF.